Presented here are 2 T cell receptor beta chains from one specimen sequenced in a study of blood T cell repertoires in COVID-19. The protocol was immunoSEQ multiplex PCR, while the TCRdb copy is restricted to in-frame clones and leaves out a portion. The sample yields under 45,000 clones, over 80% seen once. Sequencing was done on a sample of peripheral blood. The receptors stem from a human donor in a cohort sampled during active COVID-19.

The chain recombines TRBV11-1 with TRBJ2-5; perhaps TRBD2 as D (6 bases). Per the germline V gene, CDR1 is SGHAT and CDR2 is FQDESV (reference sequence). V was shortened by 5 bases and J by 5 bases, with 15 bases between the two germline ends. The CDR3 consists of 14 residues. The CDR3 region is CASSPPGDGETQYF. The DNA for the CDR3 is TGTGCCAGCAGCCCTCCGGGGGATGGGGAGACCCAGTACTTC.

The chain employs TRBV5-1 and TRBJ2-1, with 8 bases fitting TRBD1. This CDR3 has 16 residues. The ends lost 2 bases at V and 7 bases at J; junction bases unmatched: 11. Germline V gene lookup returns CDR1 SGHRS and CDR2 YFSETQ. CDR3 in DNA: TGCGCCAGCAGCTTTTGGGGCAGGGGGCGCGGTAATGAGCAGTTCTTC. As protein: CASSFWGRGRGNEQFF.